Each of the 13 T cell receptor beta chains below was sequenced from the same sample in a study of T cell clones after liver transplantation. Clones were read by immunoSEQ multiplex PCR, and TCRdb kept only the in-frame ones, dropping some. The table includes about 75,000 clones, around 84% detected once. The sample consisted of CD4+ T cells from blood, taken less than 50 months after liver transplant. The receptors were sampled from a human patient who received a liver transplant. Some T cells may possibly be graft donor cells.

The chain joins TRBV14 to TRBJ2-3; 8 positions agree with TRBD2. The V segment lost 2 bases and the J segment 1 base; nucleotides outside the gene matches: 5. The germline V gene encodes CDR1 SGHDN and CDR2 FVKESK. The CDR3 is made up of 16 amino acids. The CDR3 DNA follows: TGTGCCAGCAGCCAAACAGGGACTAGGGGCACAGATACGCAGTATTTT. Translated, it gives CASSQTGTRGTDTQYF. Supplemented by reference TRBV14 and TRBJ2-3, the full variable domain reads EAGVTQFPSHSVIEKGQTVTLRCDPISGHDNLYWYRRVMGKEIKFLLHFVKESKQDESGMPNNRFLAERTGGTYSTLKVQPAELEDSGVYFCASSQTGTRGTDTQYFGPGTRLTVL.

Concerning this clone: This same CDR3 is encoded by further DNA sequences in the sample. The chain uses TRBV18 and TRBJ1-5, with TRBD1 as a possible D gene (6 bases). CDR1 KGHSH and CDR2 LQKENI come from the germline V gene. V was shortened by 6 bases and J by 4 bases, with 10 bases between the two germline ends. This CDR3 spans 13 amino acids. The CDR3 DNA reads TGTGCCAGCTCCCCCACAGGGAATCAGCCCCAGCATTTT. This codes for CASSPTGNQPQHF.

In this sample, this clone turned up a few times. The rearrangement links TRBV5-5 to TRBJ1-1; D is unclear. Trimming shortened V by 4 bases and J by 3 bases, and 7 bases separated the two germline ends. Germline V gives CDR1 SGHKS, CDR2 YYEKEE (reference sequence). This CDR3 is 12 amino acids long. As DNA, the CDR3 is TGTGCCAGCAGCCGAGGAGACACTGAAGCTTTCTTT. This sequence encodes CASSRGDTEAFF. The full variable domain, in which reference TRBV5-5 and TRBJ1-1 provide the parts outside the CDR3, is DAGVTQSPTHLIKTRGQQVTLRCSPISGHKSVSWYQQVLGQGPQFIFQYYEKEERGRGNFPDRFSARQFPNYSSELNVNALLLGDSALYLCASSRGDTEAFFGQGTRLTVV.

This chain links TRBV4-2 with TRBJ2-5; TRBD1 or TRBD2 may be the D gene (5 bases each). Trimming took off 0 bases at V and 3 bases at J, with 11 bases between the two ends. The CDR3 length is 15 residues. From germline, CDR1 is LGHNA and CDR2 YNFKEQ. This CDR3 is CASSQDPSREETQYF. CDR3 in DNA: TGTGCCAGCAGCCAAGATCCTAGCAGGGAAGAGACCCAGTACTTC.

In DNA, the CDR3 is TGTGCCAGCAGCCGTTATTTAGCGCCTCTGGAGCAGTACTTC. Protein sequence: CASSRYLAPLEQYF. The genes are TRBV7-2 and TRBJ2-7; D is possibly TRBD2 (5 bases). The CDR3 spans 14 residues. Germline V CDR1 and CDR2: SGHTA, FQGNSA. Trimming took 5 bases from V and 7 from J, leaving 18 bases between them.

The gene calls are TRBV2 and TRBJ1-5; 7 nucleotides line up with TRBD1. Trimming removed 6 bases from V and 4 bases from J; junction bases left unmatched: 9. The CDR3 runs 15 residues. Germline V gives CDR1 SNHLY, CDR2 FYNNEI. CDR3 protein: CASRPDRVRNQPQHF. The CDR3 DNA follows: TGTGCCAGCAGACCTGACAGGGTAAGGAATCAGCCCCAGCATTTT.

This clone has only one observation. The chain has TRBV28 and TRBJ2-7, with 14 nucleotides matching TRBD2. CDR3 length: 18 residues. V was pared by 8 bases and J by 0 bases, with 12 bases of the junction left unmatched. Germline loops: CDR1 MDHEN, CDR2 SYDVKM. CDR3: CASPPNGLAGGNSYEQYF. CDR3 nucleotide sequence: TGTGCCAGCCCCCCCAATGGACTAGCGGGAGGTAACTCCTACGAGCAGTACTTC.

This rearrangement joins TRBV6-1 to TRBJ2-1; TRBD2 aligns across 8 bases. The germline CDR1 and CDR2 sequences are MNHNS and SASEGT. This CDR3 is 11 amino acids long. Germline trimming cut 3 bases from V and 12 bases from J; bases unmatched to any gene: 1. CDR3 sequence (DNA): TGTGCCAGCAGTGAGGGGACTAGGCAGTTCTTC. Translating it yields CASSEGTRQFF.

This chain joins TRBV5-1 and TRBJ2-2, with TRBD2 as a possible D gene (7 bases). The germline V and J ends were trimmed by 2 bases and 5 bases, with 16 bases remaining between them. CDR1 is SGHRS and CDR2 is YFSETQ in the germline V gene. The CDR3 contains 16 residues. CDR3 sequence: CASSFLGARGTGELFF. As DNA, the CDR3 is TGCGCCAGCAGCTTTTTGGGGGCGCGGGGGACCGGGGAGCTGTTTTTT.

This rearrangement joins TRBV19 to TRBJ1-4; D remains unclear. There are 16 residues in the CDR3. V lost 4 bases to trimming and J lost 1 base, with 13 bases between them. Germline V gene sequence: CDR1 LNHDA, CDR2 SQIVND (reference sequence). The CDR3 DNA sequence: TGTGCCAGTAGTAGTCAAACCCCGGGAACTAATGAAAAACTGTTTTTT. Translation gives CASSSQTPGTNEKLFF.

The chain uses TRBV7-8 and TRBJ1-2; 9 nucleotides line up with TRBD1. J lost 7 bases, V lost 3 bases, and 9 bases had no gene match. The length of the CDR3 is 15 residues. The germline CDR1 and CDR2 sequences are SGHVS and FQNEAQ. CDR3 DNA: TGTGCCAGCAGCTTCCTGGGACAGGGATTATCTGGCTACACCTTC. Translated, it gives CASSFLGQGLSGYTF.

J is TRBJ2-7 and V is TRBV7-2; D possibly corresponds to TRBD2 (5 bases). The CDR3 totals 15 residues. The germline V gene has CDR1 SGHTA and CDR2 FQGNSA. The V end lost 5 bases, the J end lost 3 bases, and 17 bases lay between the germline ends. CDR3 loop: CASSPIAGVLYEQYF. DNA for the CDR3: TGTGCCAGCAGCCCTATTGCGGGCGTGCTCTACGAGCAGTACTTC.

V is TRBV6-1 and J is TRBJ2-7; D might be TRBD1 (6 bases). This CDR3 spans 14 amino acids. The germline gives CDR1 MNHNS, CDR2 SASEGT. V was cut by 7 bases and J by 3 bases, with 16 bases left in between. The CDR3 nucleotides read TGTGCCAGCACCATATCCCCGGACAGCTACGAGCAGTACTTC. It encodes CASTISPDSYEQYF.